This is a list of T cell receptor beta chains from one sample in a study of cytomegalovirus exposure and HLA in healthy donors. Sequencing was performed with immunoSEQ multiplex PCR; in TCRdb, only in-frame clones are kept and a portion is missing. The repertoire consists of some 84,000 clones, with roughly 61% occurring once and the leading ten covering approximately 15%. The source material was PBMCs. These receptor sequences come from a woman in her thirties or forties in good health and CMV-seropositive. Each CDR3 is given with its conserved first and last residue. A D gene is named only where the DNA matches it firmly. Clone sizes are given selectively: once, few, many, or a class where the clone is expanded.

>TRBJ2-7|NA|TRBV27|TRBD1|16
TGTGCCAGCAGTTTAGTAGGGACAGGGAGATACTACGAGCAGTACTTC
CASSLVGTGRYYEQYF
>TRBJ1-5|few|TRBV2|TRBD1|16
TGTGCCAGCAGGGGGACAGGGGTTAGCACACCTCAGCCCCAGCATTTT
CASRGTGVSTPQPQHF
>TRBJ2-3|NA|TRBV7-2|TRBD2|14
TGTGCCAGCACCGGAGCGGGGCGCACAGATACGCAGTATTTT
CASTGAGRTDTQYF
>TRBJ2-2|NA|TRBV15|NA|13
TGTGCCACCAGCAGAGATTCGACCGGGGAGCTGTTTTTT
CATSRDSTGELFF
>TRBJ2-3|NA|TRBV27|NA|17
TGTGCCAGCAGTTTAAATTATATGGGGAGCGGCACAGATACGCAGTATTTT
CASSLNYMGSGTDTQYF
>TRBJ1-5|NA|TRBV4-3|TRBD1|14
TGCGCCAGCAGTCAAGACAGGGGGTATCAGCCCCAGCATTTT
CASSQDRGYQPQHF
>TRBJ2-2|NA|TRBV4-3|NA|16
TGCGCCAGCAGCCAAGAACGCCGGGTAGACACCGGGGAGCTGTTTTTT
CASSQERRVDTGELFF
>TRBJ2-7|few|TRBV13|TRBD2|15
TGTGCCAGCAGCCGCGGACTAGCGGGAACCTACGAGCAGTACTTC
CASSRGLAGTYEQYF
>TRBJ2-2|NA|TRBV5-1|NA|16
TGCGCCAGCAGCTTAAGGACGGGACAGAACACCGGGGAGCTGTTTTTT
CASSLRTGQNTGELFF
>TRBJ2-1|few|TRBV23-1|TRBD1|20
TGCGCCAGCAGTCTTGGACCGGGACAGTTGATAGTCGCACTTTACAATGAGCAGTTCTTC
CASSLGPGQLIVALYNEQFF
>TRBJ2-7|few|TRBV6-5|TRBD2|16
TGTGCCAGCAGTTACCCATCCCTAGCGGGAGGGTACGAGCAGTACTTC
CASSYPSLAGGYEQYF
>TRBJ1-1|few|TRBV5-1|NA|13
TGCGCCAGCAGCTTCGAAGGGGGTACTGAAGCTTTCTTT
CASSFEGGTEAFF
>TRBJ2-3|NA|TRBV7-9|NA|15
TGTGCCAGCAGCTTAGGCAGAACCCTCACAGATACGCAGTATTTT
CASSLGRTLTDTQYF
>TRBJ2-7|few|TRBV2|TRBD1|14
TGTGCCAGCAGTGTAGTCGGACAGGCGCGACGGCAGTACTTC
CASSVVGQARRQYF
>TRBJ2-3|NA|TRBV7-9|TRBD2|15
TGTGCCAGCAGCCCCCCCAGCGGGAGGGCGTATACGCAGTATTTT
CASSPPSGRAYTQYF
>TRBJ1-1|NA|TRBV28|NA|11
TGTGCCAGCAGTTTATACGGTGAAGCTTTCTTT
CASSLYGEAFF
>TRBJ1-5|NA|TRBV30|TRBD1|16
TGTGCCTGGAGTGTACGGTCAACAGGGGGCGATCAGCCCCAGCATTTT
CAWSVRSTGGDQPQHF
>TRBJ1-1|NA|TRBV2|TRBD1|15
TGTGCCAGCAGTGATTGGACAGGGGGGAACACTGAAGCTTTCTTT
CASSDWTGGNTEAFF
>TRBJ2-7|NA|TRBV11-2|TRBD1|14
TGTGCCAGCAGCCCAGGGACAGGGTTTGTTCGGCAGTACTTC
CASSPGTGFVRQYF
>TRBJ2-2|NA|TRBV5-4|NA|18
TGTGCCAGCAGCTTGGGGGGGGTGAAAGGGACTAACACCGGGGAGCTGTTTTTT
CASSLGGVKGTNTGELFF
>TRBJ1-1|NA|TRBV28|TRBD1|14
TGTGCCAGCAGGGCCGGACAGGGGAACACTGAAGCTTTCTTT
CASRAGQGNTEAFF
>TRBJ2-7|NA|TRBV11-3|NA|14
TGTGCCAGCAGCCCAGGCCCAAACCCCCTCGAGCAGTACTTC
CASSPGPNPLEQYF
>TRBJ2-7|NA|TRBV9|TRBD2|15
TGTGCCAGCAGCGTAGCTAGCGGGACTTTCTACGAGCAGTACTTC
CASSVASGTFYEQYF
>TRBJ2-7|NA|TRBV7-9|TRBD1|15
TGTGCCAGCAGCTCGACGACAGGGTCTTCTCACGAGCAGTACTTC
CASSSTTGSSHEQYF
>TRBJ1-5|NA|TRBV28|TRBD1|16
TGTGCCAGCAGTATATCGGGACAGGGGTTGGGTCAGCCCCAGCATTTT
CASSISGQGLGQPQHF
>TRBJ1-1|NA|TRBV5-1|NA|14
TGCGCCAGCAGCTTGGGACACCCGAACACTGAAGCTTTCTTT
CASSLGHPNTEAFF
>TRBJ2-6|NA|TRBV7-2|NA|15
TGTGCCAGCAGCGGTTGGGGGCTTGGGGCCAACGTCCTGACTTTC
CASSGWGLGANVLTF
>TRBJ1-5|NA|TRBV9|TRBD1|15
TGTGCCAGCAGCGTAGGGGGACAGGGGGCTGAGCCCCAGCATTTT
CASSVGGQGAEPQHF
>TRBJ1-1|NA|TRBV5-4|TRBD1|17
TGTGCCAGCAGCTTTAAAATCGACAGGGGATTGAACACTGAAGCTTTCTTT
CASSFKIDRGLNTEAFF
>TRBJ2-1|few|TRBV27|TRBD2|17
TGTGCCAGCAGTTTGGGGCGGACTAGCGGGTTTTACAATGAGCAGTTCTTC
CASSLGRTSGFYNEQFF
>TRBJ1-4|NA|TRBV7-9|NA|15
TGTGCCAGCAGCTTGGAGACAGGACGTAATGAAAAACTGTTTTTT
CASSLETGRNEKLFF
>TRBJ1-2|few|TRBV5-4|NA|14
TGTGCCAGCAGCTTGAGAGGGTTTGGGTATGGCTACACCTTC
CASSLRGFGYGYTF
>TRBJ1-2|NA|TRBV28|NA|14
TGTGCCAGCACCCTAGCGACGGTATTCTATGGCTACACCTTC
CASTLATVFYGYTF
>TRBJ1-4|few|TRBV7-6|TRBD1|14
TGTGCCAGCAGCTCCGGGACAGGGGGGGAAAAACTGTTTTTT
CASSSGTGGEKLFF
>TRBJ2-5|NA|TRBV4-1|TRBD2|17
TGCGCCAGCAGCCAAGATCTCCTAGCGGGAGTCGAAGAGACCCAGTACTTC
CASSQDLLAGVEETQYF
>TRBJ2-1|NA|TRBV7-9|TRBD2|18
TGTGCCAGCAGCTCGCCCCCCCGACTAGCGGGGTCCCACAATGAGCAGTTCTTC
CASSSPPRLAGSHNEQFF
>TRBJ2-2|NA|TRBV4-3|NA|16
TGCGCCAGCAGCCAAGCTCCCCGACAGACCACCGGGGAGCTGTTTTTT
CASSQAPRQTTGELFF
>TRBJ2-5|NA|TRBV28|TRBD2|15
TGTGCCAGCGGGGGTAACGCGGGAGTAAGTGAGACCCAGTACTTC
CASGGNAGVSETQYF
>TRBJ2-7|NA|TRBV2|NA|14
TGTGCCAGCAGTGATCCGGGGGAAGTCTACGAGCAGTACTTC
CASSDPGEVYEQYF
>TRBJ2-5|NA|TRBV27|TRBD2|16
TGTGCCAGCAGTTCAGGTCAGGGACTATCCCAAGAGACCCAGTACTTC
CASSSGQGLSQETQYF
>TRBJ1-1|NA|TRBV27|NA|15
TGTGCCAGCAGTTTATCTGGCGGGGCCGGCACTGAAGCTTTCTTT
CASSLSGGAGTEAFF
>TRBJ2-1|NA|TRBV29-1|TRBD2|14
TGCAGCGTTGCCCGGGAGGGCCCTCTCAATGAGCAGTTCTTC
CSVAREGPLNEQFF
>TRBJ2-6|once|TRBV7-3|NA|14
TGTGCCAGCAGCCCACAGGATGGGGCCAACGTCCTGACTTTC
CASSPQDGANVLTF
>TRBJ1-3|NA|TRBV2|NA|12
TGTGCCACCACACCTTCTTGGAACACCATATATTTT
CATTPSWNTIYF
>TRBJ1-3|few|TRBV2|NA|16
TGTGCCAGCAGTGCGGACACGGCCGACTCTGGAAACACCATATATTTT
CASSADTADSGNTIYF
>TRBJ2-5|NA|TRBV4-2|NA|14
TGTGCCAGCAGCCAAGGACAAGCTACAGAGACCCAGTACTTC
CASSQGQATETQYF
>TRBJ1-4|NA|TRBV7-2|TRBD1|15
TGTGCCAGCAGTTCCAGGGGGGAGAATTACGAAAAACTGTTTTTT
CASSSRGENYEKLFF
>TRBJ2-7|once|TRBV7-9|NA|14
TGTGCCAGCAGCTTACACGCGGAGTTATACGAGCAGTACTTC
CASSLHAELYEQYF
>TRBJ2-7|NA|TRBV18|NA|12
TGTGCCAGCTCTTCCTCGGGGAGCGAGCAGTACTTC
CASSSSGSEQYF
>TRBJ2-4|once|TRBV5-1|NA|16
TGCGCCAGCAGCTTTGACGGGACACTCCCCAAAAACATTCAGTACTTC
CASSFDGTLPKNIQYF
>TRBJ1-1|NA|TRBV9|NA|11
TGTGCCAGCAGCGTGGTTACAGGGAGCTACTTT
CASSVVTGSYF
>TRBJ2-3|NA|TRBV5-1|TRBD2|18
TGCGCCAGCAGCGTCGGGGCTAGCGGGAGGAAAGGCACAGATACGCAGTATTTT
CASSVGASGRKGTDTQYF
>TRBJ1-3|once|TRBV7-2|NA|15
TGTGCCAGCAGCTTAGTCCGGAGCTCTGGAAACACCATATATTTT
CASSLVRSSGNTIYF